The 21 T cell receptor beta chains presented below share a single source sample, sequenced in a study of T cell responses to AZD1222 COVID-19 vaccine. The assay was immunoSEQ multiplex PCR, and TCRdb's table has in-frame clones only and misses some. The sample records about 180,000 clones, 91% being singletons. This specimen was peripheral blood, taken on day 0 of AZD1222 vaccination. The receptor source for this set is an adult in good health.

Written as DNA, the CDR3 is TGTGCCAGCAGCTCCGTACACAGGGATTCCTACGAGCAGTACTTC. Translating gives CASSSVHRDSYEQYF. The chain is built from TRBV7-6 and TRBJ2-7, with a possible D match to TRBD1 (6 bases). Germline V gene lookup returns CDR1 SGHVS and CDR2 FNYEAQ. The CDR3 has 15 amino acids. The V end lost 4 bases, the J end lost 1 base, and 14 bases lay between the germline ends.

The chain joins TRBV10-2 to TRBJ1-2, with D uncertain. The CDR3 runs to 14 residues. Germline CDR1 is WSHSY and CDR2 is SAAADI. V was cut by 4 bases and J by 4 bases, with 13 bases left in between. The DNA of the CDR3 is TGCGCCAGCAGTGTTGACAAGACCTCCTATGGCTACACCTTC. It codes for CASSVDKTSYGYTF.

The CDR3 region is CASSLGTGDPYNEQFF. Here the CDR3 DNA reads TGTGCCAGTAGTCTCGGGACAGGGGACCCTTACAATGAGCAGTTCTTC. This chain links TRBV19 with TRBJ2-1; 10 nucleotides line up with TRBD1. V was clipped by 5 bases and J by 4 bases; unmatched bases: 8. Per the germline V gene, CDR1 is LNHDA and CDR2 is SQIVND (reference sequence). The CDR3 totals 16 residues.

The CDR3 DNA is TGTGCCAGCAGCTCCGACGGGGGAGATCGGCCCCAGCATTTT. The encoded protein is CASSSDGGDRPQHF. The J gene is TRBJ1-5, the V gene TRBV7-9, with D possibly TRBD1 on 5 matching bases. The CDR3 sequence is 14 residues long. V was cut by 4 bases and J by 9 bases, with 16 bases left in between. CDR1 and CDR2 (germline): SEHNR, FQNEAQ (reference sequence).

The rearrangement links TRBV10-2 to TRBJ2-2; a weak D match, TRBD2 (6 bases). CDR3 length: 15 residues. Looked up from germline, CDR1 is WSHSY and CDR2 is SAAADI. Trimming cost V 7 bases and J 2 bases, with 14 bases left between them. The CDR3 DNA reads TGCGCCAGCACTAGACTAGGAGGTAACACCGGGGAGCTGTTTTTT. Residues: CASTRLGGNTGELFF.

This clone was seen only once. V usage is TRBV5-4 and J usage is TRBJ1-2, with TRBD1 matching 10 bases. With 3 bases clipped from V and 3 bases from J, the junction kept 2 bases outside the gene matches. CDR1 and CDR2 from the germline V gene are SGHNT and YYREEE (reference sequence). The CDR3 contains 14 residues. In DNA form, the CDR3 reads TGTGCCAGCAGCTGGGGACAGGGGCACTATGGCTACACCTTC. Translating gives CASSWGQGHYGYTF.

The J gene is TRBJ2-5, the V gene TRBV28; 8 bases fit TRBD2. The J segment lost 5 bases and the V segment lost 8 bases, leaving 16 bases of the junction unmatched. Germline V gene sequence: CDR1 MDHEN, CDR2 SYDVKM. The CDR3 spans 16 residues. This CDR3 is CASRSLRGRRRETQYF. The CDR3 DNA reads TGTGCCAGCCGTTCCTTACGCGGGAGGAGGAGGGAGACCCAGTACTTC.

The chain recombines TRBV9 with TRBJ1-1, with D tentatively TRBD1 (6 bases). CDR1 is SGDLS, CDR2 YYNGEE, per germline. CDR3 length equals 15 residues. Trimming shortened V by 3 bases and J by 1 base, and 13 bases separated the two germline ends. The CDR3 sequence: CASSEGRQANTEAFF. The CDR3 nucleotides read TGTGCCAGCAGCGAAGGGAGACAGGCGAACACTGAAGCTTTCTTT.

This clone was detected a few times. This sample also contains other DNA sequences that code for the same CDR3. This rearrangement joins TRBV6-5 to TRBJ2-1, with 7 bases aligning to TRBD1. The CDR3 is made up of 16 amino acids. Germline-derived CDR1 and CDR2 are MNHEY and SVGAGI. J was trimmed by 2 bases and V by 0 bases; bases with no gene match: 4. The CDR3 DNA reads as TGTGCCAGCAGTTACTCGAACAGGGGCCCCTACAATGAGCAGTTCTTC. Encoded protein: CASSYSNRGPYNEQFF.

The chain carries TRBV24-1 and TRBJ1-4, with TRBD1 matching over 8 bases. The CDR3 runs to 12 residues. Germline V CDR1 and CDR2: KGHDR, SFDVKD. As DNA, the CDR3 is TGTGCGACCGGGACAGGAACTGAAAAACTGTTTTTT. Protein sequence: CATGTGTEKLFF.

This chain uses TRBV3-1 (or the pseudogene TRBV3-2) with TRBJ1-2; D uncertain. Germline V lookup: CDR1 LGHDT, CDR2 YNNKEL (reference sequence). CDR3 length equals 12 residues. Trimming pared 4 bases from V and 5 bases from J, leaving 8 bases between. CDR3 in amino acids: CASSPRPYGYTF. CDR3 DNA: TGTGCCAGCAGCCCTCGCCCGTATGGCTACACCTTC.

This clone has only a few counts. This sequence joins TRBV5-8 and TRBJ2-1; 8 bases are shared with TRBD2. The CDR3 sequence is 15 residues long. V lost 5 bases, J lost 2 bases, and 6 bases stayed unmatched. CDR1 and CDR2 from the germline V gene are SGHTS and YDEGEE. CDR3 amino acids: CASRPSGSPYNEQFF. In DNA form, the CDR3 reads TGTGCCAGCAGACCCAGCGGGAGCCCCTACAATGAGCAGTTCTTC.

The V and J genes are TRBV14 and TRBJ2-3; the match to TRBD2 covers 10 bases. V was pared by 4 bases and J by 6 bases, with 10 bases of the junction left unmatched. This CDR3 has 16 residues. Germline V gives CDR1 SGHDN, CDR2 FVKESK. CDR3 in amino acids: CASSPATSGWQDTQYF. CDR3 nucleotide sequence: TGTGCCAGCAGCCCGGCGACTAGCGGGTGGCAGGATACGCAGTATTTT.

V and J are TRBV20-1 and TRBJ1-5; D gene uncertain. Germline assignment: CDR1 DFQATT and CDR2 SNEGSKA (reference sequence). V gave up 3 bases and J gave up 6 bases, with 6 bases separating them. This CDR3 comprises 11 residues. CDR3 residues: CSASKGQPQHF. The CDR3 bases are TGCAGTGCTAGCAAGGGTCAGCCCCAGCATTTT.

The CDR3 nucleotides are TGTGCCAGCAGCCCCGGGGTCTACGAGCAGTACTTC. Its translation is CASSPGVYEQYF. The V gene is TRBV9, the J gene TRBJ2-7; D might be TRBD2 (5 bases). The V and J ends lost 4 bases and 3 bases respectively, with 8 bases between them. The CDR3 extends over 12 amino acids. Germline CDR1 SGDLS, CDR2 YYNGEE.

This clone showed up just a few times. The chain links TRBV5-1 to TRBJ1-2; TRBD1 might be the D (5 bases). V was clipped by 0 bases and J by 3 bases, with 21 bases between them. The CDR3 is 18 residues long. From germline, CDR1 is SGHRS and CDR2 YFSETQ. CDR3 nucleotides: TGCGCCAGCAGCTTGGCACGTTCAGGGTTGGAAGACTACTATGGCTACACCTTC. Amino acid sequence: CASSLARSGLEDYYGYTF.

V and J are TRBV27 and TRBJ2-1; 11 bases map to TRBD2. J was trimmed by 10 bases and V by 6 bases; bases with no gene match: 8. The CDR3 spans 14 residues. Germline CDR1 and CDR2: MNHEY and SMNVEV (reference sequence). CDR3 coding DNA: TGTGCCAGCAGGGGACTAGCGGCACTGGAGGAGCAGTTCTTC. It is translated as CASRGLAALEEQFF.

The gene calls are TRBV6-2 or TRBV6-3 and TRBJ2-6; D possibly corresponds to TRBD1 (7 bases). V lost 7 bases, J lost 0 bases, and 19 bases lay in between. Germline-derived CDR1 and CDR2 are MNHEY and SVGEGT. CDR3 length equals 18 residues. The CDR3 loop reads CASTPQGGFLSGANVLTF. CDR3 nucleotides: TGTGCCAGCACCCCGCAGGGGGGATTTCTCTCTGGGGCCAACGTCCTGACTTTC.

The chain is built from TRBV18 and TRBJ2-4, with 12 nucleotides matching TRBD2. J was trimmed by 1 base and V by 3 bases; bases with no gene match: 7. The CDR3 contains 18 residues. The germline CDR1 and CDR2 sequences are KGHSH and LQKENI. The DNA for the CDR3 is TGTGCCAGCTCACCGTCTAGCGGGGGGGCTGGTGCCAAAAACATTCAGTACTTC. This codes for CASSPSSGGAGAKNIQYF.

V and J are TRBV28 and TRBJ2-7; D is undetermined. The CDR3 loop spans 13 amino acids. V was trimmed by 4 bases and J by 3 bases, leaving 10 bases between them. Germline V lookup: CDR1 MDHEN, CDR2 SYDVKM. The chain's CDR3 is CASSSPGNYEQYF. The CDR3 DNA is TGTGCCAGCAGTTCCCCGGGCAACTACGAGCAGTACTTC.

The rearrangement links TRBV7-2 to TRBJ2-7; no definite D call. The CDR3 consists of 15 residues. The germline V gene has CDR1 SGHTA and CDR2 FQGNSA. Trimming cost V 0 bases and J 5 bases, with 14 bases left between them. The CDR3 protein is CASSLAGRGYDEQYF. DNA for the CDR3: TGTGCCAGCAGCTTAGCGGGCAGAGGTTACGACGAGCAGTACTTC.